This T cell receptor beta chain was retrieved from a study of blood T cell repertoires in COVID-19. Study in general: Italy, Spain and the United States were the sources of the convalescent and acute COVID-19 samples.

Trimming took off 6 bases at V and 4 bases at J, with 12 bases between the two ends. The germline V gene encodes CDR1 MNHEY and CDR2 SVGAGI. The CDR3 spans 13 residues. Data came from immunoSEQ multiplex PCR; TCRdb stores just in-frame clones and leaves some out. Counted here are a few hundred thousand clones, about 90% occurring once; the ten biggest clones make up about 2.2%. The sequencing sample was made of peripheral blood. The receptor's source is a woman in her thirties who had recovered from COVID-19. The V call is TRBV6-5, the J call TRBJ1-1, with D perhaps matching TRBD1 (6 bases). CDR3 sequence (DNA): TGTGCCAGCAGAGGGGGAGGGGGCACTGAAGCTTTCTTT. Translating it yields CASRGGGGTEAFF.